Following are 18 T cell receptor beta chains from one sample sequenced in a study of metastatic and nonmetastatic thyroid tumors. No patient had received any treatment before thyroid surgery. TCRdb re-processed the PCR reads through MiXCR. The table has 20,000 or so clones, around a third seen once. The sequenced sample consisted of blood. The source of these receptors is a male donor with papillary thyroid cancer or a benign thyroid nodule (not recorded which). Some clones in this sample may be carry-over from other donors' samples.

This chain links TRBV10-3 with TRBJ2-1; possibly TRBD1 or TRBD2 for D (5 bases each). The CDR3 loop spans 15 amino acids. The germline V and J ends were trimmed by 0 bases and 2 bases, with 8 bases remaining between them. Germline CDR1 ENHRY, CDR2 SYGVKD. This CDR3 reads CAISESGETYNEQFF. CDR3 nucleotides: TGTGCCATCAGTGAGTCGGGGGAGACCTACAATGAGCAGTTCTTC.

Many counts were recorded for this clone. The chain joins TRBV12-3 or TRBV12-4 to TRBJ1-2, with TRBD1 matching over 7 bases. There are 15 residues in the CDR3. J lost 4 bases, V lost 4 bases, and 9 bases had no gene match. The CDR3 loop is CASSSAGGLVYGYTF. The CDR3 DNA reads as TGTGCCAGCAGTTCGGCAGGGGGACTAGTCTATGGCTACACCTTC.

The rearrangement uses TRBV5-1 and TRBJ2-1, with a weak D call TRBD2 (5 bases). The CDR3 loop spans 11 amino acids. The germline V and J ends were trimmed by 5 bases and 9 bases, with 9 bases remaining between them. Per germline, CDR1 SGHRS and CDR2 YFSETQ. DNA of the CDR3: TGCGCCAGCAGGAGGGATGGTGAGCAGTTCTTC. Translating gives CASRRDGEQFF.

This clone occurred many times. The sample contains more than one DNA sequence encoding this CDR3. The V gene is TRBV30, the J gene TRBJ2-7; tentatively, D is TRBD2 (5 bases). The germline V and J ends were trimmed by 0 bases and 3 bases, with 12 bases remaining between them. Germline V gene sequence: CDR1 GTSNPN, CDR2 SVGIG (reference sequence). CDR3 length: 14 residues. CDR3 nucleotide sequence: TGTGCCTGGAGTGTAGCTTCTAGCTTCTACGAGCAGTACTTC. Amino acids: CAWSVASSFYEQYF.

In this sample, this clone turned up many times. The rearrangement joins TRBV12-3 or TRBV12-4 to TRBJ2-1; the D call may be TRBD1 or TRBD2 (5 bases each). This CDR3 has 13 amino acids. V was shortened by 8 bases and J by 8 bases, with 16 bases between the two germline ends. The CDR3 nucleotides read TGTGCCAGCCTCCGGGACGATGTCGATGAGCAGTTCTTC. As protein: CASLRDDVDEQFF.

By proportion, this clone is medium-sized. This chain joins TRBV6-2 or TRBV6-3 and TRBJ2-7; 7 nucleotides agree with TRBD2. V was pared by 4 bases and J by 4 bases, with 7 bases of the junction left unmatched. The CDR3 is 14 residues long. The germline V gene has CDR1 MNHEY and CDR2 SVGEGT. As DNA, the CDR3 is TGTGCCAGCAGTTCCATGCGGGAGCTGTACGAGCAGTACTTC. Amino acid sequence: CASSSMRELYEQYF.

The chain uses TRBV5-1 and TRBJ1-1, with unresolved D. Germline CDR1 reads SGHRS; CDR2 reads YFSETQ. The CDR3 spans 15 residues. V was cut by 6 bases and J by 10 bases, with 25 bases left in between. CDR3 nucleotides: TGCGCCAGCAACCCAGGCGTCTGGGGTTCGATGGGAGCTTTCTTT. As protein: CASNPGVWGSMGAFF.

The chain carries TRBV4-1 and TRBJ1-6, with D uncertain. The CDR3 length is 15 residues. Deletions cut 0 bases from V and 10 bases from J, with 13 bases between. Germline V gene sequence: CDR1 MGHRA, CDR2 YSYEKL. CDR3 nucleotides: TGCGCCAGCAGCCAAGATCAGACCCGAAGCTCACCCCTCCACTTT. Translating it yields CASSQDQTRSSPLHF.

This clone was seen many times. Here the CDR3 omits its conserved ending phenylalanine or tryptophan, so a read error is the likely source. This sequence joins TRBV11-2 and TRBJ2-1, with a weak D call TRBD2 (6 bases). The ends were cut back, 5 bases at V and 4 bases at J, with 12 bases in the middle. Germline CDR1 and CDR2: SGHAT and FQNNGV. The CDR3 has 14 amino acids. In nucleotides, the CDR3 is TGTGCCAGCAGCCCGAGACTAGAGTACAATGAGCAGTTCGTC. Protein sequence: CASSPRLEYNEQFV.

The J gene is TRBJ2-7, the V gene TRBV6-2 or TRBV6-3; 7 positions agree with TRBD1. CDR1 is MNHEY and CDR2 is SVGEGT in the germline V gene. The CDR3 runs 16 residues. The trim removed 5 bases at V and 2 bases at J, leaving 12 bases unmatched. CDR3 DNA: TGTGCCAGCAGTACCCCTGGGGGACAGAGCCCCTACGAGCAGTACTTC. Its translation: CASSTPGGQSPYEQYF.

Remarks on this clone: Relative to the germline gene, one junction end is altered; a read error may explain this. This chain connects TRBV28 to TRBJ1-6, with a possible D match to TRBD1 (5 bases). CDR1 is MDHEN and CDR2 is SYDVKM in the germline V gene. The CDR3 runs to 18 residues. Here the CDR3 DNA reads TGTGCCAGCAGACGAGCTCGATGGGACTCAGGTGGTGATTCACCACTCCACTTT. This translates into CASRRARWDSGGDSPLHF.

CDR3: CASSLAPGLGTYEQYF. DNA for the CDR3: TGCGCCAGCAGCCTGGCCCCGGGACTAGGTACCTACGAGCAGTACTTC. The V and J genes are TRBV4-1 and TRBJ2-7; 8 positions match TRBD2. CDR3 size: 16 residues. Germline CDR1 MGHRA, CDR2 YSYEKL. The ends lost 4 bases at V and 2 bases at J; junction bases unmatched: 10.

The gene calls are TRBV10-3 and TRBJ2-3; 10 positions agree with TRBD1. CDR1 is ENHRY and CDR2 is SYGVKD in the germline V gene. Trimming removed 5 bases from V and 0 bases from J; junction bases left unmatched: 2. The CDR3 has 15 residues. The CDR3 nucleotides are TGTGCCATCAGTCGACAGGGGGCTAGCACAGATACGCAGTATTTT. Its protein product is CAISRQGASTDTQYF.

This clone has only one observation. This rearrangement joins TRBV5-1 to TRBJ1-1; D unresolved. Germline V gene lookup returns CDR1 SGHRS and CDR2 YFSETQ. Between the trimmed V and J ends, which lost 7 bases and 7 bases, there was a span of 14 bases. This CDR3 comprises 12 residues. Here the CDR3 DNA reads TGCGCCAGCTCTACTTTCGGGAATGAAGCTTTCTTT. This encodes CASSTFGNEAFF.

The chain carries TRBV11-2 and TRBJ1-6; 12 bases match TRBD1. Germline CDR1 reads SGHAT; CDR2 reads FQNNGV. The CDR3 is made up of 16 amino acids. V was clipped by 1 base and J by 10 bases; unmatched bases: 5. CDR3 residues: CASSLGGTGGRSPLHF. CDR3 DNA: TGTGCCAGCAGCTTAGGAGGGACAGGGGGCAGGTCACCCCTCCACTTT.

The chain couples TRBV11-2 to TRBJ2-7; TRBD2 is a possible D gene (7 bases). V shed 8 bases and J shed 3 bases, with 14 bases lying between them. This CDR3 has 13 residues. Germline V gene sequence: CDR1 SGHAT, CDR2 FQNNGV. Here the CDR3 DNA reads TGTGCCAGCTCTGGGGGGGGACACTACGAGCAGTACTTC. Protein product: CASSGGGHYEQYF.

This clone ranks as medium-sized. The CDR3 region is CASSPGTSGRARETQYF. CDR3 sequence (DNA): TGTGCCAGCAGTCCAGGGACTAGCGGGAGGGCCAGAGAGACCCAGTACTTC. This chain links TRBV27 with TRBJ2-5, with 16 bases lining up with TRBD2. Germline V gene data show CDR1 as MNHEY and CDR2 as SMNVEV (reference sequence). V gave up 5 bases and J gave up 4 bases; unmatched junction bases: 7. This CDR3 spans 17 amino acids.

The genes are TRBV18 and TRBJ2-7; possibly TRBD1 or TRBD2 for D (5 bases each). The CDR3 is made up of 17 amino acids. Trimming cost V 3 bases and J 0 bases, with 18 bases left between them. Germline CDR1 and CDR2: KGHSH and LQKENI. The CDR3 here is CASSPRGGDRRSYEQYF. The CDR3 nucleotides read TGTGCCAGCTCACCCCGGGGTGGAGACAGACGCTCCTACGAGCAGTACTTC.